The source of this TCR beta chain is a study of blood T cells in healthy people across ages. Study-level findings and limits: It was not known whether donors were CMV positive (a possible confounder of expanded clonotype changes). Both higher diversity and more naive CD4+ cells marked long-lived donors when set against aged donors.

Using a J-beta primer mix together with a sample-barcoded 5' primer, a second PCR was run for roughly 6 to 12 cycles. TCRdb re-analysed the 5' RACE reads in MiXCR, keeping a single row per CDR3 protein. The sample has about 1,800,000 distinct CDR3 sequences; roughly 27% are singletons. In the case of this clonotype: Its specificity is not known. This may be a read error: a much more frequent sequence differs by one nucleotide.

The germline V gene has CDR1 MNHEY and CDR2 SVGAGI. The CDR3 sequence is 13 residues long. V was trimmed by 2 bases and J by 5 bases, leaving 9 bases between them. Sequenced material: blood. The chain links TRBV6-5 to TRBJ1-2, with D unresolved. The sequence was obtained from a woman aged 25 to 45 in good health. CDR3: CASSYDGRYGYTF. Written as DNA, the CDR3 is TGTGCCAGCAGTTACGACGGACGATATGGCTACACCTTC.